The clone carrying this T cell receptor beta chain showed up many times. Researchers took RNA transcripts and amplified the TCR beta CDR3 regions from them. The primer set for the first-round RT-PCR of the TCR CDR3 was HTBI. TCRdb ran MiXCR on the multiplex PCR reads and lists one entry per CDR3 protein. The repertoire consists of fewer than 350,000 distinct CDR3 sequences, with about 15% occurring once and the leading ten covering 30% to 35%. Germline CDR1 and CDR2: LGHDT and YNNKEL (reference sequence). The junction had 9 bases not matched to a gene; V was cut back by 6 bases and J by 4 bases. The CDR3 contains 15 residues. The data were obtained in a study of T cells in Graves' hyperthyroidism and ophthalmopathy.

The sample comprised blood. The source of this sequence is a woman between 45 and 60 years old with Graves' hyperthyroidism that later progressed to Graves' ophthalmopathy. The chain has TRBV3-1 and TRBJ2-3; 8 bases map to TRBD2. The CDR3 loop is CASSGAGEFSDTQYF. DNA of the CDR3: TGTGCCAGCAGTGGAGCGGGAGAGTTCTCAGATACGCAGTATTTT.